The T cell receptor beta chain under discussion was sequenced for a study of T cell repertoires in cytomegalovirus infection. Concerning this clonotype: What it binds is unknown.

The V end lost 2 bases, the J end lost 4 bases, and 11 bases lay between the germline ends. The germline gives CDR1 MNHNY, CDR2 SVGAGI (reference sequence). The CDR3 is 14 amino acids. A single record per CDR3 protein comes from TCRdb applying MiXCR to the reads. This repertoire shows about 770,000 distinct CDR3 sequences, about 27% found once; its top ten account for under 15%. The clonotype was recovered from a human donor in good health (CMV status not recorded). Some clones in this sample may be carry-over from other donors' samples. The chain has TRBV6-6 and TRBJ1-1; possible D gene TRBD1, 6 bases. The sample in question was cultured CD8+ T cells from PBMCs, obtained from culture after CMV antigen stimulation. This chain's CDR3 is CASSYAGTPTEAFF. The CDR3 DNA sequence: TGTGCCAGCAGTTACGCCGGGACACCCACTGAAGCTTTCTTT.